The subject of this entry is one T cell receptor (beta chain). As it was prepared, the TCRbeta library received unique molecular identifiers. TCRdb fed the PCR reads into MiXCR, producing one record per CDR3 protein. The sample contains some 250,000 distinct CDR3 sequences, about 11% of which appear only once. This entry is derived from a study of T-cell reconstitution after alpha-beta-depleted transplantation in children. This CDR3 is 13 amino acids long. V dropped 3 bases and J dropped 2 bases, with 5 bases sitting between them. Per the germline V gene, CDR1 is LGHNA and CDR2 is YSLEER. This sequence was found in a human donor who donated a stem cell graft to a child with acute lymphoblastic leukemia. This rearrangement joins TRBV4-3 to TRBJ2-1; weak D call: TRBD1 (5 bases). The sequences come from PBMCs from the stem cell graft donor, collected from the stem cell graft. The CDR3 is CASSQDTYNEQFF. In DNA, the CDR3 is TGCGCCAGCAGCCAGGACACCTACAATGAGCAGTTCTTC.